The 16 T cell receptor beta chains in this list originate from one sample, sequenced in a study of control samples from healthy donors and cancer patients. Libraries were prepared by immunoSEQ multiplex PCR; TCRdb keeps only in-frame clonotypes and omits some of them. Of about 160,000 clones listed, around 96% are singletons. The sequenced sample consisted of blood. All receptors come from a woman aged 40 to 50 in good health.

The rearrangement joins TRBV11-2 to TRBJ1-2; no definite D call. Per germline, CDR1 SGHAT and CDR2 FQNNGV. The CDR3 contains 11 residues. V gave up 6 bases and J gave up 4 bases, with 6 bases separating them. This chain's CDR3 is CASSSIYGYTF. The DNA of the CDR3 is TGTGCCAGCAGTTCGATCTATGGCTACACCTTC.

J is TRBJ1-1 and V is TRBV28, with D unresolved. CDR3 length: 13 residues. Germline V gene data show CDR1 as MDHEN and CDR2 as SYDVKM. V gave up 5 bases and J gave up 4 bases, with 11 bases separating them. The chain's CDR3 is CASSPPRGTEAFF. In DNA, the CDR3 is TGTGCCAGCAGTCCGCCCCGTGGCACTGAAGCTTTCTTT.

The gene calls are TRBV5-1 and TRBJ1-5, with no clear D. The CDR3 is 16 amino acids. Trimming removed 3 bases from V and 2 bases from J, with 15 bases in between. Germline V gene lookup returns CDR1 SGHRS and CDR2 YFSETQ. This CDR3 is CASSSQPLAGNQPQHF. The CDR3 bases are TGCGCCAGCAGCTCCCAGCCCCTAGCGGGCAATCAGCCCCAGCATTTT. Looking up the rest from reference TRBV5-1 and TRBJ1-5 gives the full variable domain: KAGVTQTPRYLIKTRGQQVTLSCSPISGHRSVSWYQQTPGQGLQFLFEYFSETQRNKGNFPGRFSGRQFSNSRSEMNVSTLELGDSALYLCASSSQPLAGNQPQHFGDGTRLSIL.

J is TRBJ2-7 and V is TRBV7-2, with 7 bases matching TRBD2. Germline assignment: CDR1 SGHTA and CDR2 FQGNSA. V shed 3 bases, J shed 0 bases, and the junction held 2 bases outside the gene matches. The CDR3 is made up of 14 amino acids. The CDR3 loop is CASSFSGRSYEQYF. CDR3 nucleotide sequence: TGTGCCAGCAGCTTTAGCGGGCGCTCCTACGAGCAGTACTTC.

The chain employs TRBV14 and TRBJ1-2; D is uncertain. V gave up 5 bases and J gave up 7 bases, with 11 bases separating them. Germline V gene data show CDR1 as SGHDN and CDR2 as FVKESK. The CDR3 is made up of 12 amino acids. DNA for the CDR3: TGTGCCAGCAGCGATACTCGGGGTGGCTACACCTTC. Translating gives CASSDTRGGYTF. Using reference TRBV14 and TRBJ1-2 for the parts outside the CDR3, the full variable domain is EAGVTQFPSHSVIEKGQTVTLRCDPISGHDNLYWYRRVMGKEIKFLLHFVKESKQDESGMPNNRFLAERTGGTYSTLKVQPAELEDSGVYFCASSDTRGGYTFGSGTRLTVV.

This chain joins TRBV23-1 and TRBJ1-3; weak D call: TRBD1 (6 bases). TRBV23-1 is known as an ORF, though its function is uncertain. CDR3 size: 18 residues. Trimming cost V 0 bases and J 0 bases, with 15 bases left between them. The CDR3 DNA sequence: TGCGCCAGCAGTCAATCTCGGGGGGGGCTTAGCTCTGGAAACACCATATATTTT. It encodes CASSQSRGGLSSGNTIYF.

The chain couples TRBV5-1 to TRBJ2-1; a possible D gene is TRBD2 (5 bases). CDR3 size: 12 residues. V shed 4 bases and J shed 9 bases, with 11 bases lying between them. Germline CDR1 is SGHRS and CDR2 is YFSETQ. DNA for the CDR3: TGCGCCAGCAGCGGGAGATGGGGTGAGCAGTTCTTC. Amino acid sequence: CASSGRWGEQFF.

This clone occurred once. CDR3 region: CSVAGLPSRYGYTF. The CDR3 DNA reads TGCAGCGTCGCCGGACTACCATCCCGCTATGGCTACACCTTC. This chain connects TRBV29-1 to TRBJ1-2; D is unclear. Trimming left V 6 bases short and J 4 bases short, with 18 bases between. The CDR3 spans 14 residues. Germline V lookup: CDR1 SQVTM, CDR2 ANQGSEA.

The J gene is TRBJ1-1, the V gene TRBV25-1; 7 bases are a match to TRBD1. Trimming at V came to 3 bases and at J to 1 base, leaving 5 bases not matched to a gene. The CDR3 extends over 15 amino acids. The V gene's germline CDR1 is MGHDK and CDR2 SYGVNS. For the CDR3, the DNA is TGTGCCAGCAGTGAGACAGGGCTTACGAACACTGAAGCTTTCTTT. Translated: CASSETGLTNTEAFF.

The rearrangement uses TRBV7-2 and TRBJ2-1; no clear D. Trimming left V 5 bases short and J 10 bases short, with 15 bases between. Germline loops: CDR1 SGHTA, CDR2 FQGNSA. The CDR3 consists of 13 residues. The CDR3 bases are TGTGCCAGCAGCCGCGAACGAGGACGCGAGCAGTTCTTC. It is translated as CASSRERGREQFF.

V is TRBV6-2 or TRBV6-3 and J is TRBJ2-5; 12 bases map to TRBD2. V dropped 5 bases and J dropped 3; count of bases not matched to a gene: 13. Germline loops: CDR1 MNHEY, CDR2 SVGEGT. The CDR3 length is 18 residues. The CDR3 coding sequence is TGTGCCAGCAGTCATAACTCGGGACTAGCGGGTGGAAAAGAGACCCAGTACTTC. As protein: CASSHNSGLAGGKETQYF.

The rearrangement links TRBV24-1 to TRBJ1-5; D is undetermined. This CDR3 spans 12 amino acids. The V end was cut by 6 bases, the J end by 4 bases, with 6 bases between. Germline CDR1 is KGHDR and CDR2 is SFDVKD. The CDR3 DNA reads TGTGCCACCAGTCCCGGGAATCAGCCCCAGCATTTT. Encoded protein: CATSPGNQPQHF.

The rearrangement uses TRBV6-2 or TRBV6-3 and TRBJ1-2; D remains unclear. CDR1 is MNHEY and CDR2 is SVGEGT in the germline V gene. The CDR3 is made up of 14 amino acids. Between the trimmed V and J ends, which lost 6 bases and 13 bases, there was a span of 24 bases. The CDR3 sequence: CASSLPTYVDLRTF. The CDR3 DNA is TGTGCCAGCAGCCTCCCCACCTACGTGGATCTACGCACCTTC.

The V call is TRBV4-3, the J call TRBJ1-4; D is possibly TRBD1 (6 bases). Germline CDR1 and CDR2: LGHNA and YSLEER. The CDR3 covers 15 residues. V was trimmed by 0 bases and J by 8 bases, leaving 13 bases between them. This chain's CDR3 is CASSQDRQGREKLFF. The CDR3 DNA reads TGCGCCAGCAGCCAAGATCGTCAGGGGAGGGAAAAACTGTTTTTT.

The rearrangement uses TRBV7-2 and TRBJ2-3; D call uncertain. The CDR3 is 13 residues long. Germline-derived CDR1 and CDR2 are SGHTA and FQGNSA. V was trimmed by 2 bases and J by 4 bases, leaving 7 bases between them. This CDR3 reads CASSLNSADTQYF. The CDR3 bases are TGTGCCAGCAGCTTAAATAGTGCAGATACGCAGTATTTT.

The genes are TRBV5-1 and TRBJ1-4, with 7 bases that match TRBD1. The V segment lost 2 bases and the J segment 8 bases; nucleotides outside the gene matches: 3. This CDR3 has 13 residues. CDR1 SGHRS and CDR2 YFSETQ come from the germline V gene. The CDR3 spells CASSLTGEEKLFF. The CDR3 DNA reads TGCGCCAGCAGCTTAACAGGGGAGGAAAAACTGTTTTTT.